This T cell receptor beta chain was documented in a study of cytotoxic CD8 clonotypes in ibrutinib-treated CLL. Study-wide context: Response samples were taken after a median around 11 months of treatment, range 6 to 36. General study results and limits: Whereas clonality rose at ibrutinib response, it declined toward baseline at progression. The clonality rise at ibrutinib response reflected private clonotype expansion. Investigators sampled sustained-remission and progressing patients at differing times.

With respect to this clone: Its target is not known.

Measured with immunoSEQ multiplex PCR; TCRdb has only the in-frame clones, and not every one. The sample gives 130,000 to 150,000 clones, roughly three quarters of which show up once; about 13% is in the top ten. The TCR sequence derives from a human donor with chronic lymphocytic leukemia. The source material was PBMCs, sampled after 12 months of ibrutinib treatment.

The CDR3 region has the DNA TGTGCCAGCAGCCAAGATAGGAACACTGAAGCTTTCTTT. The encoded protein is CASSQDRNTEAFF. The chain employs TRBV14 and TRBJ1-1; no clear D gene. The CDR3 is 13 amino acids. Per germline, CDR1 SGHDN and CDR2 FVKESK. V was shortened by 0 bases and J by 1 base, with 3 bases between the two germline ends.